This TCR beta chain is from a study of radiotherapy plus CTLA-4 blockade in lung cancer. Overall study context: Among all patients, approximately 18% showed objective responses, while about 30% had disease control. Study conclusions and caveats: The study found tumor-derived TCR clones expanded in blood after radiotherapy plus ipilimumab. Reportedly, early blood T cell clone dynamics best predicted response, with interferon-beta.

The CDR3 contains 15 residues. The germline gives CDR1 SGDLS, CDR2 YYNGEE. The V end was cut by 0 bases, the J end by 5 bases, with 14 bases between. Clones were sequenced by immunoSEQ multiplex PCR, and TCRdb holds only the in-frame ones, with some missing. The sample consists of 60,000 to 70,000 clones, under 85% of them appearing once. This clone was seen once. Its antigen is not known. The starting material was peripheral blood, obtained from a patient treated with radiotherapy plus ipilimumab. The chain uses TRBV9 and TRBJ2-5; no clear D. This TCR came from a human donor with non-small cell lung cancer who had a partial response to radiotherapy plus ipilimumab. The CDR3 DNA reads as TGTGCCAGCAGCGTAGACGGTCAGGCTGCGGAGACCCAGTACTTC. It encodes CASSVDGQAAETQYF.